Sequencing of this TCR beta chain was carried out in a study of Ad26.COV2.S vaccination and SARS-CoV-2 variants (dated by TCRdb to 2020 to 2022). Notes on the research overall: Vaccine-arm donors were drawn from COV1001, a multicentre, randomized, double-blind, placebo-controlled phase I-IIa trial of Ad26.COV2.S in healthy adults. Ad26.COV2.S was given intramuscularly at 5x10^10 or 1x10^11 viral particles, as a single shot or as two shots 56 days apart. TCRbeta repertoire sequencing was used to assess the specificity and breadth of SARS-CoV-2-reactive T cell receptors after Ad26.COV2.S vaccination. A total of some 30 samples were included in the TCR-sequenced set, comprising around 19 Ad26.COV2.S vaccine recipients, 5 placebo recipients and 8 SARS-CoV-2 convalescent individuals. Trial participants were randomized into five groups of five: low-dose or high-dose Ad26.COV2.S given once or twice, or placebo on both occasions. Throughout the experiments and outcome assessment, investigators stayed blinded to trial group allocation. The study at large found these results: Comparable non-spike TCR breadth was observed between vaccine and placebo recipients, consistent with only spike being contained in the vaccine. The study was not powered to compare responses between vaccine doses or regimens. After vaccination, spike-specific CD8+ and CD4+ T cell responses were reported to show substantial breadth. The authors noted that total T cell responses may have been underestimated by the TCR breadth and depth analyses. Spike-specific TCR breadth was higher in Ad26.COV2.S recipients than in placebo recipients (P = 0.0014).

In this sample, this clone turned up once. Its antigen is unknown. Base qualities were left out, and no much larger clone turns up one base away. The intended sense of this specimen's treatment or condition label: approximately 18 received Ad26.COV2.S at low or high dose, single or two shots; several received placebo; per-sample allocation not given. For vaccine and placebo recipients, the sequenced repertoires came from samples collected on day 63 after the first injection. Cohort 1b enrolled 25 to 30 adults aged 18-55 years at a single site in Boston, USA, between 29 July and 7 August 2020. Ad26.COV2.S was a replication-incompetent adenovirus type 26 vector that expressed a prefusion-stabilized SARS-CoV-2 spike protein derived from the original Wuhan strain. The immunoSEQ Assay was used to sequence TCRbeta CDR3 regions. After extraction, genomic DNA underwent amplification by bias-controlled multiplex PCR, followed by high-throughput sequencing. The authors' pipeline ran thus. To quantify the absolute abundance of every unique TCRbeta CDR3 region, sequences were collapsed and filtered. T cell fraction was estimated by normalization of TCRbeta template counts to usable DNA, with usable DNA being measured through amplification of reference genes present in all nucleated cells. Repertoire TCRs were annotated as SARS-CoV-2-specific when V gene, CDR3 amino acid sequence and J gene were exactly matched to a known reactive TCR set. The reference SARS-CoV-2 TCR set was obtained from MIRA and was filtered for enrichment in COVID-19-positive ImmuneCODE repertoires, whereby public or cross-reactive TCRs were removed. Based on the MIRA antigens, annotated TCRs were further analysed at the level of specific ORF or position within ORF. Breadth was defined as the number of annotated unique rearrangements divided by the total number of unique productive rearrangements, and depth was defined as the summed frequency of the annotated unique rearrangements. Group comparisons of TCR breadth used two-sided Wilcoxon rank-sum tests. This is the immuneACCESS table as TCRdb keeps it, with only in-frame sequences that have V and J called. A part of the clones is gone; compared with another copy, unresolved V genes explain less than half, and the rest is unexplained. V, J and clone size reflect that table, while D and trimming were determined from the DNA. Within this sample are 440,000 or so clones, with 80% to 95% of them counted one time only. Of the sample, roughly 3.9% is held by the ten largest clones.

The sequencing here drew on peripheral blood, taken in a trial of Ad26.COV2.S vaccine versus placebo. The TCR comes from a person aged 18-60 years who received the Ad26.COV2.S COVID-19 vaccine or a placebo.

The sequenced DNA is TGTGCCAGCAGCCCCTGGACTAGTAGGGATGAGCAGTTCTTC. This translates into CASSPWTSRDEQFF. The V and J segments used are TRBV9 and TRBJ2-1, and TRBD2 matches 7 of the central bases. The cysteine opens and the phenylalanine closes a CDR3 of 14 amino acids. Only the CDR3 DNA is retained, 42 bases long and in frame from the first base. Taken from the germline V gene, the CDR1 and CDR2 loops are SGDLS and YYNGEE. Germline trimming: 4 bases from V, 8 bases from J; junction bases outside gene matches: 9.